This record looks at one TCR beta chain sequence and its context. These data are taken from a study of PD-L1 blockade in urothelial cancer. Germline lookup yields CDR1 SGHTA and CDR2 FQGNSA. Trimming left V 1 base short and J 4 bases short, with 11 bases between. The CDR3 totals 15 residues. The method was immunoSEQ multiplex PCR; TCRdb's version includes in-frame clones alone and lacks a portion of them. The sample has about 120,000 clones, approximately 90% seen once. Time point indicated: peripheral blood 6 weeks after treatment start. The sample consisted of PBMCs, taken around atezolizumab (anti-PD-L1) treatment. The clonotype comes from a man aged 60 to 75 with urothelial cancer. The chain carries TRBV7-2 and TRBJ1-5, with D perhaps TRBD1 (5 bases). CDR3 residues: CASSLGPGPNQPQHF. Here the CDR3 DNA reads TGTGCCAGCAGCTTAGGGCCAGGGCCTAATCAGCCCCAGCATTTT.